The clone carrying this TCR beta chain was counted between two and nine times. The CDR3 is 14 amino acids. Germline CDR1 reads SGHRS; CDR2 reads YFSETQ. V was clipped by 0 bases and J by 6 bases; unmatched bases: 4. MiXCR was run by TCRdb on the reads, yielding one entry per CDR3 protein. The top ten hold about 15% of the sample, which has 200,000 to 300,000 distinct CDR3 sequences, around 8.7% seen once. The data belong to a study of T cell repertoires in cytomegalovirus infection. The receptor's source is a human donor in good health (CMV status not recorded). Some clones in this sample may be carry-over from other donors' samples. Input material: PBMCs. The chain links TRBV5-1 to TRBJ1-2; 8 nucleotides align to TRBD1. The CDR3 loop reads CASSLDAQGDGYTF. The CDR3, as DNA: TGCGCCAGCAGCTTGGACGCACAGGGGGATGGCTACACCTTC.